This TCR beta chain was captured in a study of cytomegalovirus exposure and HLA in healthy donors. The PCR ran on 60 Vbeta and 13 Jbeta primers. In the original analysis: Later work found 65 million to 100 million unique TCR beta chains, with about 10 million shared. The repertoire was sequenced with immunoSEQ multiplex PCR; TCRdb's copy has only in-frame clones and lacks some. V and J calls and clone size follow that table, whereas D and trimming were derived from the DNA. Its clone listing holds tens of thousands of clones. Study-level findings and limits: The authors listed 164 TCR beta chains as cytomegalovirus-associated. Analyzed later, most CMV-associated TCR beta chains appeared HLA-restricted. Despite most TCR sequences being rare, some public TCRs occurred in many donors.

Germline assignment: CDR1 LGHNA and CDR2 YNFKEQ. The CDR3 extends over 15 amino acids. V trimming: 0 bases; J trimming: 4 bases; junction bases outside the gene matches: 3. On this clone: Its specificity is unknown.

Sample: PBMCs. V usage is TRBV4-2 and J usage is TRBJ2-5, with TRBD2 matching 9 bases. The clonotype was recovered from a woman between 35 and 50 years old in good health and CMV-seropositive. DNA of the CDR3: TGTGCCAGCAGCCAAGAGCGGGGGGGCGCAGAGACCCAGTACTTC. Translation: CASSQERGGAETQYF.